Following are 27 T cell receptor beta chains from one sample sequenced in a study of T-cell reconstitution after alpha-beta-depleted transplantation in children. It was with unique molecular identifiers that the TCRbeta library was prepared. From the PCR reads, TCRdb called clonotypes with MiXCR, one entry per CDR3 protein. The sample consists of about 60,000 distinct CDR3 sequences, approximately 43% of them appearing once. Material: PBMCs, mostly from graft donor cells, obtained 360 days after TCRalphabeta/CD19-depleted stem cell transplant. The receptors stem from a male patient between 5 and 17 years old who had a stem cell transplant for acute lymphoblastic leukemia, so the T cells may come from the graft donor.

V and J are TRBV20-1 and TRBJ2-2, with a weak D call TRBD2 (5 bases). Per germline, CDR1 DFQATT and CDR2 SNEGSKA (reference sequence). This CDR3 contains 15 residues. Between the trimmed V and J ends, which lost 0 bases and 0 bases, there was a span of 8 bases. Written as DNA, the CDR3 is TGCAGTGCTAGAGAGACTATAACGAACACCGGGGAGCTGTTTTTT. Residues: CSARETITNTGELFF.

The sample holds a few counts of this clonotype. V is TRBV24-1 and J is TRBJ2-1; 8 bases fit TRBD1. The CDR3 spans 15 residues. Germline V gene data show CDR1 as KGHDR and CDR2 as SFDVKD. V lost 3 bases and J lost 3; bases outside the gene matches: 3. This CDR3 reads CATSDGTGIYNEQFF. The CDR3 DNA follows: TGTGCCACCAGTGATGGGACAGGCATCTACAATGAGCAGTTCTTC.

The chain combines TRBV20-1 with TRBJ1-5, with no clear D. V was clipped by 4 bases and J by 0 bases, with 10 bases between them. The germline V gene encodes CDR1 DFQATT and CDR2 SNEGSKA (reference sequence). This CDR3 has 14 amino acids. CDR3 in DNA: TGCAGTGCTACGTTCCCTAATAGCAATCAGCCCCAGCATTTT. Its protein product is CSATFPNSNQPQHF.

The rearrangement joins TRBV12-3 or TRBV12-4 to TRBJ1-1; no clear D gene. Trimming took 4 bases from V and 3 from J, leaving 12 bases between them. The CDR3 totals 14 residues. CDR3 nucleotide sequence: TGTGCCAGCAGTTCCGAGGAGATGGACACTGAAGCTTTCTTT. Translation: CASSSEEMDTEAFF.

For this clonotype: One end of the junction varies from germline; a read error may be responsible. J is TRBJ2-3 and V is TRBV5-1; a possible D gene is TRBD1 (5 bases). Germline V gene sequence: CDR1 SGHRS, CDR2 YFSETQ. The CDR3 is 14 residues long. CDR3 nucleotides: TGCGCCAGCAGCTGGCAGGGTTTTGTAGATACGCAGTGTTTT. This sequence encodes CASSWQGFVDTQCF.

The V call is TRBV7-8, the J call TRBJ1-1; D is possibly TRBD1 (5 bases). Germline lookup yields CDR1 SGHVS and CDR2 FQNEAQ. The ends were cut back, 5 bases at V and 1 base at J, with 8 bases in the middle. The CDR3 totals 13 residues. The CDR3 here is CASSPGENTEAFF. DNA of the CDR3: TGTGCCAGCAGCCCGGGGGAGAACACTGAAGCTTTCTTT. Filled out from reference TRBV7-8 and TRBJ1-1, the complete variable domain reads GAGVSQSPRYKVAKRGQDVALRCDPISGHVSLFWYQQALGQGPEFLTYFQNEAQLDKSGLPSDRFFAERPEGSVSTLKIQRTQQEDSAVYLCASSPGENTEAFFGQGTRLTVV.

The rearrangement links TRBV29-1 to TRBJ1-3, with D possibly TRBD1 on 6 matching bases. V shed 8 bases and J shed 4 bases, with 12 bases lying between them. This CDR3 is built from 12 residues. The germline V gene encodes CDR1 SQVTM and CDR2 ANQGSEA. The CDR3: CSFGQLGNTIYF. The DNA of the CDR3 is TGCAGCTTCGGACAGCTAGGAAACACCATATATTTT.

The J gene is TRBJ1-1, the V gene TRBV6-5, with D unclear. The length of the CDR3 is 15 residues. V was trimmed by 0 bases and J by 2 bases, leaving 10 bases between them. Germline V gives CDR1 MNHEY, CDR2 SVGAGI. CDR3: CASSYSTVDNTEAFF. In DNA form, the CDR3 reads TGTGCCAGCAGTTACTCTACAGTAGATAACACTGAAGCTTTCTTT.

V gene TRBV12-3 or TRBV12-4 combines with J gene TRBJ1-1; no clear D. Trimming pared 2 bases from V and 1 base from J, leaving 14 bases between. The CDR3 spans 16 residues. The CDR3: CASSLFEGIRNTEAFF. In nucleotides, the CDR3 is TGTGCCAGCAGTTTATTCGAAGGAATTAGGAACACTGAAGCTTTCTTT.

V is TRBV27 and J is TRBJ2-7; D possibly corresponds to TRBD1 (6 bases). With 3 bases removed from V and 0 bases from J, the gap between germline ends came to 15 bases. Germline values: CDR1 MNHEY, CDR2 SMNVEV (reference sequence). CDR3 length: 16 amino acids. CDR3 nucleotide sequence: TGTGCCAGCAGTTTGAGTGCAGGGGTCCTCTCCTACGAGCAGTACTTC. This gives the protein CASSLSAGVLSYEQYF.

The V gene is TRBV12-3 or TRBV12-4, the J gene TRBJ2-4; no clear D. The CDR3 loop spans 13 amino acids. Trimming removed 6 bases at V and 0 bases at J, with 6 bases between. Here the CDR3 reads CASSRLAKNIQYF. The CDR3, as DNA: TGTGCCAGCAGCCGCCTAGCCAAAAACATTCAGTACTTC.

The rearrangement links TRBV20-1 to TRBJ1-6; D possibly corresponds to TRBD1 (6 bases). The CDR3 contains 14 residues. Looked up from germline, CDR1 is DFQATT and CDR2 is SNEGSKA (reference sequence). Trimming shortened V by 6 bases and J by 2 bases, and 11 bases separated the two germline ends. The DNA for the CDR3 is TGCAGTGCCACCGGGACAACCTATAATTCACCCCTCCACTTT. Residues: CSATGTTYNSPLHF.

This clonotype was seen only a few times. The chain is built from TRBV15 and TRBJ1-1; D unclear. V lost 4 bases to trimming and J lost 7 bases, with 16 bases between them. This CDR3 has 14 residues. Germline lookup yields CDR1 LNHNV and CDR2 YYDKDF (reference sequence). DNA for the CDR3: TGTGCCACCAGCAACAGCAGTATTTCCAATGAAGCTTTCTTT. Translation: CATSNSSISNEAFF.

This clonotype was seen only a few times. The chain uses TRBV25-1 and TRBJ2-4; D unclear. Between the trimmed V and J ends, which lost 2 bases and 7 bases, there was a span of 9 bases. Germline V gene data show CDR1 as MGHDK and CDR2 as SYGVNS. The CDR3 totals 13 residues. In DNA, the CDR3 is TGTGCCAGCAGTGAAAAGGTTTCGAACATTCAGTACTTC. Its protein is CASSEKVSNIQYF. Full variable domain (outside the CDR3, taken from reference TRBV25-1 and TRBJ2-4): EADIYQTPRYLVIGTGKKITLECSQTMGHDKMYWYQQDPGMELHLIHYSYGVNSTEKGDLSSESTVSRIRTEHFPLTLESARPSHTSQYLCASSEKVSNIQYFGAGTRLSVL.

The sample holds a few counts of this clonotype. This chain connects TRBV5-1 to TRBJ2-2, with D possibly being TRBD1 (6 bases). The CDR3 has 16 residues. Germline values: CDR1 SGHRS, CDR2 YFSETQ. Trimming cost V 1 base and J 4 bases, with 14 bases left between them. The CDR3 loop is CASSLFWGRSTGELFF. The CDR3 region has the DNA TGCGCCAGCAGCTTGTTTTGGGGGCGCAGCACCGGGGAGCTGTTTTTT.

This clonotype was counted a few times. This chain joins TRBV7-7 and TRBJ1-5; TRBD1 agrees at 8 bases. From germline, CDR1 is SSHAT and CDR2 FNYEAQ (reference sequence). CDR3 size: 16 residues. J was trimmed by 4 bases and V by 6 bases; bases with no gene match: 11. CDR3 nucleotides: TGTGCCAGCAGGCTTAGACAGGGGAAGAGGAATCAGCCCCAGCATTTT. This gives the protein CASRLRQGKRNQPQHF.

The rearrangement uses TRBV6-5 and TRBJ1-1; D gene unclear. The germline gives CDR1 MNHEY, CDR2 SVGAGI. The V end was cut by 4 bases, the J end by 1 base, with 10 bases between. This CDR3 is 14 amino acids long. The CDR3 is CASSSQIQNTEAFF. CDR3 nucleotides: TGTGCCAGCAGTTCTCAGATTCAGAACACTGAAGCTTTCTTT.

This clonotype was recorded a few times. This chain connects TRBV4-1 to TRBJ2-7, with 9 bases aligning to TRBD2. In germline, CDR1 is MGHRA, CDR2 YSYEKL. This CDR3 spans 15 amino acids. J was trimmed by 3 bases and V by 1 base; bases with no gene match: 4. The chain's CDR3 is CASSQVSSGDYEQYF. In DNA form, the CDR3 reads TGCGCCAGCAGCCAAGTCTCTAGCGGGGACTACGAGCAGTACTTC.

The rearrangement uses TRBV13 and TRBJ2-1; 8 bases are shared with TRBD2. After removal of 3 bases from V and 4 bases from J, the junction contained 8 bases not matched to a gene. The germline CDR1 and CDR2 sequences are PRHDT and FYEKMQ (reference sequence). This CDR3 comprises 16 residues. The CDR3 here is CASSFKRERLYNEQFF. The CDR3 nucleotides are TGTGCCAGCAGCTTCAAGCGGGAGAGGTTGTACAATGAGCAGTTCTTC.

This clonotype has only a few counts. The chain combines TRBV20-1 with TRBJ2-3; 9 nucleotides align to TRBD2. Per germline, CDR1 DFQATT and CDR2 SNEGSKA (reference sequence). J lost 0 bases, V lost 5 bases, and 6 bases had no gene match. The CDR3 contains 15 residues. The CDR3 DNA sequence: TGCAGTGCTGTTGGACTAGCGATTAGCACAGATACGCAGTATTTT. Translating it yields CSAVGLAISTDTQYF.

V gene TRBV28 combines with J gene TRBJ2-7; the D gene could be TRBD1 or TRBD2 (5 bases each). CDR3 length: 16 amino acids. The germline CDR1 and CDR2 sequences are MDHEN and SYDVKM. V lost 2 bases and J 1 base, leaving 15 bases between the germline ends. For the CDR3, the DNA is TGTGCCAGCAGTTTACCACCGGGACGGTCGTCCTACGAGCAGTACTTC. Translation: CASSLPPGRSSYEQYF.

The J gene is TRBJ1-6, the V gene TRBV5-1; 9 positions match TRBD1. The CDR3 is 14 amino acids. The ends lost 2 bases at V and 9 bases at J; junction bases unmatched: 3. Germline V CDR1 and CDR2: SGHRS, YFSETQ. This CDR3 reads CASSFPDRGSPLHF. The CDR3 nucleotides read TGCGCCAGCAGCTTTCCGGACAGGGGTTCACCCCTCCACTTT.

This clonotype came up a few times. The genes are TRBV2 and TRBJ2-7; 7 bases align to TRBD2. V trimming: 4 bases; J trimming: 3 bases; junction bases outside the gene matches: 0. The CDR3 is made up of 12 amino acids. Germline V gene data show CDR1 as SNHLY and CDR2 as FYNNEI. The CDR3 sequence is CASSGTSYEQYF. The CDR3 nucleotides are TGTGCCAGCAGTGGGACTAGCTACGAGCAGTACTTC.

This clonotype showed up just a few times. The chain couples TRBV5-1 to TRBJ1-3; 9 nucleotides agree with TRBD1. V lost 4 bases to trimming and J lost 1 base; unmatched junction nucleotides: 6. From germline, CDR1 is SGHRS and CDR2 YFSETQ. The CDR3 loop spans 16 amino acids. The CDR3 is CASSQGQGASGNTIYF. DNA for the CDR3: TGCGCCAGCAGCCAGGGACAGGGAGCTTCTGGAAACACCATATATTTT.

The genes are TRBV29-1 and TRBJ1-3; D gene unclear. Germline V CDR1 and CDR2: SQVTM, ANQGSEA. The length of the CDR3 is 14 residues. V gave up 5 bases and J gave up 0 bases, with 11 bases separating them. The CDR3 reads CSVIKGDSGNTIYF. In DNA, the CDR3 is TGCAGCGTTATTAAAGGAGACTCTGGAAACACCATATATTTT.

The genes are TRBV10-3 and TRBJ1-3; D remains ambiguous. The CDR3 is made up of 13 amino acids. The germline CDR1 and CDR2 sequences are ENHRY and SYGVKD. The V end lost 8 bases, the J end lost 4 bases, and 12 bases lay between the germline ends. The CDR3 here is CAIGPPTGNTIYF. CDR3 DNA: TGTGCCATCGGGCCACCAACAGGAAACACCATATATTTT.

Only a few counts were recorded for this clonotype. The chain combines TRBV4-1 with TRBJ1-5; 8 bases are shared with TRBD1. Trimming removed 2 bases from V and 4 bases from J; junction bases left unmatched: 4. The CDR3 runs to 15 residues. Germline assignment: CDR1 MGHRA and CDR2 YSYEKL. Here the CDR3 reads CASSQLQGDNQPQHF. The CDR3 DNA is TGCGCCAGCAGCCAATTACAGGGGGATAATCAGCCCCAGCATTTT.